One sample yielded the 30 T cell receptor beta chains listed below, sequenced in a study of T cell clusters in autoimmune cytopenias. TRB was amplified from approximately 250 ng of peripheral blood genomic DNA per sample. TRB was amplified by touch-down multiplex PCR, primer pools A and B combined. TCRdb reprocessed the multiplex PCR reads; each CDR3 protein has one entry and no DNA is given. This table holds 3,000 to 3,500 distinct CDR3 sequences. The sequencing sample was made of peripheral blood. Every receptor here comes from a human donor with an autoimmune cytopenia or autoimmune hepatitis (not recorded which).

CDR3 in amino acids: CACEGDRETQYF. The chain joins TRBV20-1 to TRBJ2-5; the TRBD1 assignment by TCRdb is unverifiable without DNA. The CDR3 covers 12 residues. CDR1 is DFQATT and CDR2 is SNEGSKA in the germline V gene (reference sequence).

The genes are TRBV27 and TRBJ2-7. Germline-derived CDR1 and CDR2 are MNHEY and SMNVEV (reference sequence). CDR3 size: 13 residues. CDR3 in amino acids: CASSLFTDYEQYF.

This clonotype is classed as medium-sized by frequency. This rearrangement joins TRBV6-5 to TRBJ2-5; TCRdb's D call of TRBD1 is untestable without DNA. Germline-derived CDR1 and CDR2 are MNHEY and SVGAGI. The CDR3 is 15 residues long. CDR3 sequence: CASSYPQGAKETQYF.

The V call is TRBV4-1, the J call TRBJ2-2; the TCRdb D gene call, TRBD2, has no DNA to confirm it. CDR1 is MGHRA and CDR2 is YSYEKL in the germline V gene. The CDR3 spans 14 residues. CDR3 loop: CASSQRGLVGELFF.

The chain recombines TRBV7-2 with TRBJ2-3; lacking DNA, the TRBD2 call made by TCRdb goes unchecked. The CDR3 loop spans 18 amino acids. Per the germline V gene, CDR1 is SGHTA and CDR2 is FQGNSA. CDR3 residues: CASSLVPGLAGGPDTQYF.

This clonotype is deemed medium-sized by its frequency. The chain employs TRBV18 and TRBJ2-5; TCRdb picks TRBD1, but there is no DNA to check that call. The CDR3 spans 15 residues. Germline-derived CDR1 and CDR2 are KGHSH and LQKENI. This CDR3 reads CASSPPDRVQETQYF. Complete variable domain (other parts from reference TRBV18 and TRBJ2-5): NAGVMQNPRHLVRRRGQEARLRCSPMKGHSHVYWYRQLPEEGLKFMVYLQKENIIDESGMPKERFSAEFPKEGPSILRIQQVVRGDSAAYFCASSPPDRVQETQYFGPGTRLLVL.

The CDR3 region is CASSNRDFSNEQFF. The chain has TRBV6-4 and TRBJ2-1. Germline loops: CDR1 MRHNA, CDR2 SNTAGT. The CDR3 sequence is 14 residues long.

This clonotype ranks as medium-sized in terms of frequency. The V and J genes are TRBV30 and TRBJ2-2; checking the TCRdb D call of TRBD1 is not possible without DNA. This CDR3 spans 13 amino acids. Looked up from germline, CDR1 is GTSNPN and CDR2 is SVGIG (reference sequence). This CDR3 reads CAWSVWGAGELFF.

Its frequency marks this clonotype as medium-sized. The chain employs TRBV24-1 and TRBJ2-1. The CDR3 is 14 residues long. CDR1 and CDR2 from the germline V gene are KGHDR and SFDVKD. This CDR3 reads CATSDLHMGYEQFF.

This sequence joins TRBV5-6 and TRBJ1-4; TCRdb indicates TRBD1, and absent DNA this call remains unverified. The CDR3 contains 16 residues. Germline V gene sequence: CDR1 SGHDT, CDR2 YYEEEE. The CDR3 here is CASSPAGARANEKLFF. The complete variable domain, with remaining parts taken from reference TRBV5-6 and TRBJ1-4, reads DAGVTQSPTHLIKTRGQQVTLRCSPKSGHDTVSWYQQALGQGPQFIFQYYEEEERQRGNFPDRFSGHQFPNYSSELNVNALLLGDSALYLCASSPAGARANEKLFFGSGTQLSVL.

V and J are TRBV18 and TRBJ1-1. The germline gives CDR1 KGHSH, CDR2 LQKENI. The CDR3 loop spans 16 amino acids. CDR3 amino acids: CASSPGHGTPNTEAFF.

The chain uses TRBV20-1 and TRBJ1-5; TCRdb reports TRBD1, a call that lacks DNA to check it against. The CDR3 extends over 14 amino acids. Germline CDR1 is DFQATT and CDR2 is SNEGSKA (reference sequence). Here the CDR3 reads CSARDSGGLQPQHF.

This clonotype is classed as medium-sized by frequency. This rearrangement joins TRBV12-3 or TRBV12-4 to TRBJ1-1; lacking DNA, the TRBD1 call made by TCRdb goes unchecked. This CDR3 contains 13 residues. The CDR3: CASSPGQGSPAFF.

Judged by frequency, this clonotype is medium-sized. The chain uses TRBV19 and TRBJ1-6; TCRdb outputs TRBD1, but without DNA this stays unchecked. CDR1 is LNHDA, CDR2 SQIVND, per germline (reference sequence). This CDR3 has 13 residues. The chain's CDR3 is CASRDSHNSPLHF.

The gene calls are TRBV7-9 and TRBJ2-2; absent DNA, TCRdb's TRBD1 call cannot be checked. The germline V gene has CDR1 SEHNR and CDR2 FQNEAQ (reference sequence). The CDR3 is 15 residues long. This CDR3 is CASSTEGWTTGELFF.

This clonotype is identified as medium-sized from frequency. The chain carries TRBV27 and TRBJ1-2. The V gene's germline CDR1 is MNHEY and CDR2 SMNVEV (reference sequence). The CDR3 totals 13 residues. CDR3 sequence reads: CASSLNRNYGYTF.

This clonotype registers medium-sized (0.01 to 0.1%) by frequency. The rearrangement joins TRBV12-3 or TRBV12-4 to TRBJ1-2; TCRdb's assignment of TRBD1 cannot be checked, as there is no DNA. There are 14 residues in the CDR3. CDR3 region: CASSPGQGAYGYTF.

V usage is TRBV24-1 and J usage is TRBJ2-2; the TRBD1 assignment by TCRdb is unverifiable without DNA. The CDR3 consists of 15 residues. The germline V gene has CDR1 KGHDR and CDR2 SFDVKD. CDR3 region: CATNPGSTNTGELFF.

In terms of frequency, this clonotype is medium-sized. The chain combines TRBV18 with TRBJ2-7. Per germline, CDR1 KGHSH and CDR2 LQKENI. The CDR3 runs to 14 residues. CDR3 in amino acids: CASSFGQGPYEQYF.

Its frequency marks this clonotype as medium-sized. The rearrangement links TRBV19 to TRBJ2-5; the D call from TCRdb, TRBD2, cannot be confirmed without DNA. The CDR3 length is 17 residues. The germline gives CDR1 LNHDA, CDR2 SQIVND (reference sequence). This chain's CDR3 is CASSMDGLAGGRETQYF.

This clonotype shows up as medium-sized by frequency. The chain employs TRBV18 and TRBJ1-1; TCRdb names TRBD1, which stays unverified in the absence of DNA. This CDR3 has 15 residues. Germline CDR1 is KGHSH and CDR2 is LQKENI. CDR3 sequence: CASSPLGHMNTEAFF.

Considering frequency, this clonotype is medium-sized (0.01 to 0.1%). The genes are TRBV12-3 or TRBV12-4 and TRBJ1-1; TCRdb gives TRBD1 as the D gene, but with no DNA this cannot be confirmed. The CDR3 has 16 residues. CDR3 region: CASSPRQGAMYTEAFF.

Considering frequency, this clonotype is medium-sized. V and J are TRBV9 and TRBJ1-3; TCRdb reports TRBD1, a call that lacks DNA to check it against. The CDR3 extends over 18 amino acids. Germline-derived CDR1 and CDR2 are SGDLS and YYNGEE. The CDR3 is CASSVYPPAGQGRDTIYF.

Judged by frequency, this clonotype is medium-sized. The chain uses TRBV6-5 and TRBJ1-1. The CDR3 is 11 residues long. Germline CDR1 and CDR2: MNHEY and SVGAGI. CDR3 sequence reads: CASRYKAEAFF.

This clonotype is deemed medium-sized by its frequency. The CDR3 region is CASSPAGQGAMGTEAFF. The rearrangement joins TRBV18 to TRBJ1-1; TCRdb indicates TRBD1, and absent DNA this call remains unverified. This CDR3 is built from 17 residues. Germline CDR1 KGHSH, CDR2 LQKENI.

The chain carries TRBV21-1 and TRBJ2-7; TCRdb calls TRBD1, which cannot be checked without DNA. TRBV21-1 is termed a pseudogene. This CDR3 has 11 residues. This chain's CDR3 is CASSTRQGKYF.

According to its frequency, this clonotype is large (0.1 to 1%). The J gene is TRBJ2-7, the V gene TRBV12-3 or TRBV12-4; the D call from TCRdb, TRBD1, cannot be confirmed without DNA. The CDR3 contains 15 residues. CDR3 loop: CASSFWGQISYEQYF.

In terms of frequency, this clonotype is medium-sized (0.01 to 0.1%). The chain links TRBV29-1 to TRBJ2-5; with no DNA, the TCRdb D assignment of TRBD1 cannot be verified. The CDR3 length is 13 residues. Germline loops: CDR1 SQVTM, CDR2 ANQGSEA. This CDR3 is CSATGRIQETQYF.

The chain combines TRBV11-2 with TRBJ2-5; the D gene TCRdb calls, TRBD1, cannot be checked with no DNA. The CDR3 sequence is 15 residues long. Germline values: CDR1 SGHAT, CDR2 FQNNGV. CDR3 residues: CASSLGDRDIETQYF. Using reference TRBV11-2 and TRBJ2-5 for the parts outside the CDR3, the full variable domain is EAGVAQSPRYKIIEKRQSVAFWCNPISGHATLYWYQQILGQGPKLLIQFQNNGVVDDSQLPKDRFSAERLKGVDSTLKIQPAKLEDSAVYLCASSLGDRDIETQYFGPGTRLLVL.

By frequency, this clonotype registers medium-sized. The J gene is TRBJ2-7, the V gene TRBV6-5; TCRdb gives TRBD1 as the D gene, but with no DNA this cannot be confirmed. This CDR3 spans 14 amino acids. The V gene's germline CDR1 is MNHEY and CDR2 SVGAGI. CDR3 sequence reads: CASSPGTGDYEQYF.